These 27 T cell receptor beta chains were all obtained from the same sample, sequenced in a study of naive and memory T cell subsets. Both TRBC1 and TRBC2 were covered by a beta constant-region primer of two equimolar oligonucleotides. Nested alpha and beta constant-region primers with the SP2 primer drove four PCR rounds on ligated cDNA. TCRdb used MiXCR to reprocess the UMI-ligation and nested PCR reads, holding one entry per CDR3 protein. This table holds more than 100,000 distinct CDR3 sequences, roughly 32% found once. Sequences were obtained from central memory CD4+ T cells from blood. The receptors were gathered from a human donor in good health.

The chain combines TRBV20-1 with TRBJ2-7; maybe TRBD2 (5 bases). Germline CDR1 is DFQATT and CDR2 is SNEGSKA (reference sequence). The CDR3 extends over 13 amino acids. V gave up 4 bases and J gave up 6 bases, with 16 bases separating them. CDR3 protein: CSATGRGQVEQYF. The CDR3 bases are TGCAGTGCTACCGGCCGCGGGCAGGTCGAGCAGTACTTC.

CDR3 sequence reads: CASSETGGGNDYGYTF. The CDR3 coding sequence is TGCGCCAGCAGTGAGACAGGAGGAGGGAACGACTATGGCTACACCTTC. J is TRBJ1-2 and V is TRBV10-2; maybe TRBD1 (5 bases). Germline V CDR1 and CDR2: WSHSY, SAAADI. This CDR3 region has 16 residues. With 2 bases removed from V and 3 bases from J, the gap between germline ends came to 16 bases.

The rearrangement joins TRBV28 to TRBJ1-6; a possible D gene is TRBD1 (5 bases). From germline, CDR1 is MDHEN and CDR2 SYDVKM. V was cut by 9 bases and J by 17 bases, with 20 bases left in between. The CDR3 has 12 amino acids. The DNA of the CDR3 is TGTGCCAGTGGGACGGGACCTTCACCGATCCACTTT. It translates to CASGTGPSPIHF.

V usage is TRBV6-2 or TRBV6-3 and J usage is TRBJ1-2, with 8 bases aligning to TRBD1. This CDR3 contains 14 residues. Germline CDR1 is MNHEY and CDR2 is SVGEGT. V was clipped by 6 bases and J by 5 bases; unmatched bases: 8. The CDR3 spells CASSSTGAGYGYTF. DNA of the CDR3: TGTGCCAGCAGCTCGACAGGGGCAGGGTATGGCTACACCTTC.

This clonotype showed up many times. The chain combines TRBV20-1 with TRBJ2-5, with 11 nucleotides matching TRBD2. Trimming cost V 3 bases and J 4 bases; bases outside gene matches: 7. This CDR3 is 15 amino acids long. CDR1 and CDR2 (germline): DFQATT, SNEGSKA (reference sequence). CDR3 amino acids: CSASRTSGSVETQYF. The CDR3 nucleotides are TGCAGTGCTAGTCGAACTAGCGGGAGTGTAGAGACCCAGTACTTC.

The chain recombines TRBV7-2 with TRBJ2-1; D is perhaps TRBD1 or TRBD2 (6 bases each). CDR1 is SGHTA, CDR2 FQGNSA, per germline. The CDR3 spans 17 residues. Between the trimmed V and J ends, which lost 1 base and 4 bases, there was a span of 17 bases. The CDR3 DNA reads TGTGCCAGCAGCTTAGGCCATGGGGGGCGCGGTTACAATGAGCAGTTCTTC. Amino acids: CASSLGHGGRGYNEQFF.

This clonotype was observed a few times. The CDR3 loop is CASSYLAGRADTQYF. Written as DNA, the CDR3 is TGTGCCAGCAGCTACCTAGCGGGACGGGCAGATACGCAGTATTTT. The chain recombines TRBV7-6 with TRBJ2-3, with 9 bases aligning to TRBD2. The germline V gene has CDR1 SGHVS and CDR2 FNYEAQ. The CDR3 runs to 15 residues. V gave up 4 bases and J gave up 4 bases; unmatched junction bases: 6.

The chain uses TRBV5-1 and TRBJ1-1; tentative D call: TRBD1 (5 bases). In germline, CDR1 is SGHRS, CDR2 YFSETQ. Trimming shortened V by 2 bases and J by 1 base, and 15 bases separated the two germline ends. This CDR3 contains 16 residues. The CDR3 region has the DNA TGCGCCAGCAGCTTAATACCCCCGGGGCGGAACACTGAAGCTTTCTTT. This translates into CASSLIPPGRNTEAFF.

This clonotype was picked up a small number of times. V is TRBV6-5 and J is TRBJ2-7; no clear D. The V and J ends lost 7 bases and 5 bases respectively, with 18 bases between them. The CDR3 length is 14 residues. Germline V gene sequence: CDR1 MNHEY, CDR2 SVGAGI. The CDR3 sequence: CASTPLGSSHEQYF. For the CDR3, the DNA is TGTGCCAGCACCCCTCTGGGGTCTAGTCACGAGCAGTACTTC.

The chain has TRBV7-2 and TRBJ2-7; TRBD2 matches at 13 bases. This CDR3 has 17 amino acids. Germline V gene lookup returns CDR1 SGHTA and CDR2 FQGNSA. Losses at the gene ends were 5 bases for V and 4 bases for J; bases not matched to a gene: 11. This chain's CDR3 is CASSRRTSGSVGYEQYF. DNA of the CDR3: TGTGCCAGCAGCCGGAGGACTAGCGGGAGCGTTGGTTACGAGCAGTACTTC.

This clonotype was recorded many times. The chain employs TRBV7-2 and TRBJ2-7; tentatively, D is TRBD1 (6 bases). CDR1 and CDR2 from the germline V gene are SGHTA and FQGNSA. The V gene lost 2 bases and the J gene lost 5 bases, with 13 bases spanning the gap. This CDR3 is 14 amino acids long. This CDR3 reads CASSLFRGKDEQYF. CDR3 bases: TGTGCCAGCAGCTTATTTAGGGGGAAGGACGAGCAGTACTTC.

This clonotype has more than one count but fewer than ten. This CDR3 reads CASQTGGSTDTQYF. DNA for the CDR3: TGTGCCAGCCAGACAGGGGGTAGCACAGATACGCAGTATTTT. J is TRBJ2-3 and V is TRBV10-3; TRBD1 aligns across 9 bases. The CDR3 is 14 amino acids. The J segment lost 0 bases and the V segment lost 10 bases, leaving 5 bases of the junction unmatched. Germline-derived CDR1 and CDR2 are ENHRY and SYGVKD.

The chain combines TRBV19 with TRBJ2-1; 7 bases fit TRBD1. Germline V gene data show CDR1 as LNHDA and CDR2 as SQIVND (reference sequence). V dropped 4 bases and J dropped 14; count of bases not matched to a gene: 5. The CDR3 runs 11 residues. For the CDR3, the DNA is TGTGCCAGTAGTAGGCAGGGGGTAGAGTTCTTC. The encoded protein is CASSRQGVEFF.

The rearrangement uses TRBV30 and TRBJ2-7, with 7 bases fitting TRBD2. CDR1 GTSNPN and CDR2 SVGIG come from the germline V gene (reference sequence). CDR3 length: 15 residues. The V segment lost 5 bases and the J segment 4 bases; nucleotides outside the gene matches: 14. The CDR3: CAWGGGSRGLYEQYF. The DNA for the CDR3 is TGTGCCTGGGGGGGGGGGAGTCGAGGGCTTTACGAGCAGTACTTC.

The V gene is TRBV15, the J gene TRBJ2-7, with 13 bases fitting TRBD2. Germline V gene lookup returns CDR1 LNHNV and CDR2 YYDKDF (reference sequence). CDR3 length: 16 residues. J lost 6 bases, V lost 0 bases, and 5 bases had no gene match. In DNA form, the CDR3 reads TGTGCCACCAGCAGAGATCGGACTAGCGGGAGATCCGAGCAGTACTTC. Its protein is CATSRDRTSGRSEQYF. Combining the CDR3 with reference TRBV15 and TRBJ2-7 gives the whole variable domain DAMVIQNPRYQVTQFGKPVTLSCSQTLNHNVMYWYQQKSSQAPKLLFHYYDKDFNNEADTPDNFQSRRPNTSFCFLDIRSPGLGDTAMYLCATSRDRTSGRSEQYFGPGTRLTVT.

The J gene is TRBJ2-1, the V gene TRBV4-2, with D unclear. CDR3 length equals 17 residues. CDR1 LGHNA and CDR2 YNFKEQ come from the germline V gene. V gave up 0 bases and J gave up 4 bases, with 16 bases separating them. The CDR3, as DNA: TGTGCCAGCAGCCAAGATAGGCGCGCGACGACTTACAATGAGCAGTTCTTC. Translated: CASSQDRRATTYNEQFF.

The table lists this clonotype with a few counts. The chain is built from TRBV4-3 and TRBJ2-1, with a possible D match to TRBD2 (6 bases). This CDR3 is 14 amino acids long. V lost 3 bases to trimming and J lost 4 bases, with 10 bases between them. From germline, CDR1 is LGHNA and CDR2 YSLEER. The CDR3 DNA follows: TGCGCCAGCAGCCAGACCGGGAGATACAATGAGCAGTTCTTC. Its protein is CASSQTGRYNEQFF.

The chain employs TRBV29-1 and TRBJ1-1; unclear D gene. Germline values: CDR1 SQVTM, CDR2 ANQGSEA. This CDR3 has 11 residues. The V end was cut by 7 bases, the J end by 1 base, with 7 bases between. The CDR3 nucleotides read TGCAGCGCAGGAACGAACACTGAAGCTTTCTTT. It is translated as CSAGTNTEAFF.

The gene calls are TRBV30 and TRBJ2-3, with D hard to call. CDR3 size: 16 residues. Looked up from germline, CDR1 is GTSNPN and CDR2 is SVGIG (reference sequence). V was pared by 0 bases and J by 6 bases, with 19 bases between. CDR3 DNA sequence: TGTGCCTGGAGTGTATCGGTGGAAATTAGATCGGATACGCAGTATTTT. It encodes CAWSVSVEIRSDTQYF. The full variable domain, in which reference TRBV30 and TRBJ2-3 provide the parts outside the CDR3, is SQTIHQWPATLVQPVGSPLSLECTVEGTSNPNLYWYRQAAGRGLQLLFYSVGIGQISSEVPQNLSASRPQDRQFILSSKKLLLSDSGFYLCAWSVSVEIRSDTQYFGPGTRLTVL.

This clonotype was detected ten times or more. This chain joins TRBV6-4 and TRBJ1-1; D call uncertain. V shed 3 bases and J shed 1 base, with 6 bases lying between them. Germline V gives CDR1 MRHNA, CDR2 SNTAGT. The CDR3 is 13 residues long. The CDR3 protein is CASSEQQNTEAFF. CDR3 coding DNA: TGTGCCAGCAGTGAACAACAGAACACTGAAGCTTTCTTT.

This clonotype has a handful of counts. The rearrangement links TRBV7-2 to TRBJ1-2, with 12 bases identical to TRBD1. The CDR3 extends over 16 amino acids. The germline CDR1 and CDR2 sequences are SGHTA and FQGNSA. With 7 bases clipped from V and 5 bases from J, the junction kept 11 bases outside the gene matches. CDR3 bases: TGTGCCAGCAATGGGGACAGGGGGCGAAGGGATTATGGCTACACCTTC. Amino acid sequence: CASNGDRGRRDYGYTF.

Written as DNA, the CDR3 is TGCAGCGTCAGCAGGGGGCCGGAGACCCAGTACTTC. Amino acids: CSVSRGPETQYF. The chain uses TRBV29-1 and TRBJ2-5, with 8 bases that match TRBD1. CDR3 size: 12 residues. The V segment lost 6 bases and the J segment 5 bases; nucleotides outside the gene matches: 5. The germline gives CDR1 SQVTM, CDR2 ANQGSEA.

CDR3 sequence (DNA): TGTGCCAGCAGTCCGGGGGGGAACCAAGAGACCCAGTACTTC. Protein sequence: CASSPGGNQETQYF. The chain carries TRBV6-5 and TRBJ2-5; the match to TRBD2 covers 8 bases. CDR1 is MNHEY and CDR2 is SVGAGI in the germline V gene. J gave up 0 bases and V 5 bases, and 2 bases lay outside the gene matches. The CDR3 loop spans 14 amino acids.

This clonotype was recorded at least ten times. The J gene is TRBJ1-6, the V gene TRBV5-5; TRBD1 is a possible D gene (5 bases). The V end lost 4 bases, the J end lost 5 bases, and 10 bases lay between the germline ends. The CDR3 runs to 14 residues. The V gene's germline CDR1 is SGHKS and CDR2 YYEKEE (reference sequence). The chain's CDR3 is CASSPGRDNSPLHF. CDR3 nucleotide sequence: TGTGCCAGCAGCCCCGGCAGGGATAATTCACCCCTCCACTTT.

The chain employs TRBV4-2 and TRBJ2-7; D may be TRBD2 (6 bases). In germline, CDR1 is LGHNA, CDR2 YNFKEQ. Between the trimmed V and J ends, which lost 5 bases and 5 bases, there was a span of 16 bases. The CDR3 covers 14 residues. The CDR3 sequence is CASSLTERENEQYF. CDR3 in DNA: TGTGCCAGCAGCTTAACTGAACGGGAGAACGAGCAGTACTTC.

The rearrangement joins TRBV2 to TRBJ2-2; TRBD2 matches 12 bases. Germline V gene sequence: CDR1 SNHLY, CDR2 FYNNEI. CDR3 size: 16 residues. The junction had 4 bases not matched to a gene; V was cut back by 4 bases and J by 4 bases. Here the CDR3 reads CASSATSGRSTGELFF. In DNA, the CDR3 is TGTGCCAGCAGTGCGACTAGCGGGAGATCCACCGGGGAGCTGTTTTTT. Full variable domain (missing parts from reference TRBV2 and TRBJ2-2): EPEVTQTPSHQVTQMGQEVILRCVPISNHLYFYWYRQILGQKVEFLVSFYNNEISEKSEIFDDQFSVERPDGSNFTLKIRSTKLEDSAMYFCASSATSGRSTGELFFGEGSRLTVL.

The chain is built from TRBV12-3 or TRBV12-4 and TRBJ2-6, with D unresolved. Trimming took off 0 bases at V and 0 bases at J, with 3 bases between the two ends. The CDR3 consists of 15 residues. CDR3 residues: CASSLAASGANVLTF. The CDR3 region has the DNA TGTGCCAGCAGTTTAGCGGCCTCTGGGGCCAACGTCCTGACTTTC.